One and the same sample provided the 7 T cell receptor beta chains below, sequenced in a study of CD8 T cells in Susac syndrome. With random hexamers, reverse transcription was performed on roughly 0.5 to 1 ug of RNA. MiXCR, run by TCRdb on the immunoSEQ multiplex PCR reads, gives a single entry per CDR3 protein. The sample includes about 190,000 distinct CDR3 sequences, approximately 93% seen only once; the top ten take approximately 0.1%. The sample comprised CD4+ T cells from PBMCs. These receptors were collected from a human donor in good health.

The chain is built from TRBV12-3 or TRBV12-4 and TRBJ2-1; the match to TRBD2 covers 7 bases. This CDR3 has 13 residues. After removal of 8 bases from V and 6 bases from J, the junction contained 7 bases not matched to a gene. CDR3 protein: CASDLGGGNEQFF. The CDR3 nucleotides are TGTGCCAGCGACTTAGGCGGGGGCAATGAGCAGTTCTTC.

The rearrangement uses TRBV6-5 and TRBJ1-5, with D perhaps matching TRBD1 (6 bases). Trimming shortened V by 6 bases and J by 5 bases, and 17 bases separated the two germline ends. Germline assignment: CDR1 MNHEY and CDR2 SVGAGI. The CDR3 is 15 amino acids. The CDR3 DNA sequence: TGTGCCAGCAGCTTCTCGGGGGGCCACGATCAGCCCCAGCATTTT. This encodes CASSFSGGHDQPQHF.

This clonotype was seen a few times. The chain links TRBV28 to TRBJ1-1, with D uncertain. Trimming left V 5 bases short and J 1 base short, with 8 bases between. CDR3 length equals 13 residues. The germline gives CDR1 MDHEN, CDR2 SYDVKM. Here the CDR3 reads CASSPTANTEAFF. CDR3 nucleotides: TGTGCCAGCAGTCCAACGGCGAACACTGAAGCTTTCTTT.

CDR3 sequence (DNA): TGTGCCATCAGTGGAGGGGACGGACGAACAGATACGCAGTATTTT. Translating gives CAISGGDGRTDTQYF. The chain links TRBV10-3 to TRBJ2-3; D tentatively fits TRBD1 or TRBD2 (5 bases each). The V gene's germline CDR1 is ENHRY and CDR2 SYGVKD. CDR3 length: 15 residues. V was clipped by 4 bases and J by 3 bases, with 14 bases between them.

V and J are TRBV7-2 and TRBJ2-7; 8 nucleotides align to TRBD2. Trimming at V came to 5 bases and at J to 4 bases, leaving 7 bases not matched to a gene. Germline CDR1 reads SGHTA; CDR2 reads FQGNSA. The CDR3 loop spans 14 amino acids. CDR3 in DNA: TGTGCCAGCAGCCTCAAGCGGGGGAATTACGAGCAGTACTTC. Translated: CASSLKRGNYEQYF.

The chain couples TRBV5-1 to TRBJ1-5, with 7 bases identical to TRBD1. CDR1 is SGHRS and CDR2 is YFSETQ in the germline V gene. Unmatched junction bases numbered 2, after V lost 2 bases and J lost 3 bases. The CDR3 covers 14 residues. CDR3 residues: CASSLQGNNQPQHF. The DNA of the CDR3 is TGCGCCAGCAGCTTACAGGGGAACAATCAGCCCCAGCATTTT. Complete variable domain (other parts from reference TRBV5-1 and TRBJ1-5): KAGVTQTPRYLIKTRGQQVTLSCSPISGHRSVSWYQQTPGQGLQFLFEYFSETQRNKGNFPGRFSGRQFSNSRSEMNVSTLELGDSALYLCASSLQGNNQPQHFGDGTRLSIL.

CDR3 DNA sequence: TGTGCCAGCAGTTGGGGGGGCAGATCCTACGAGCAGTACGTC. Protein product: CASSWGGRSYEQYV. V usage is TRBV6-2 or TRBV6-3 and J usage is TRBJ2-7; D perhaps matches TRBD2 (7 bases). Between the trimmed V and J ends, which lost 4 bases and 1 base, there was a span of 11 bases. The CDR3 consists of 14 residues. CDR1 MNHEY and CDR2 SVGEGT come from the germline V gene.